This T cell receptor beta chain is drawn from a study of T cell responses to AZD1222 COVID-19 vaccine. Study outcomes and limitations: Vaccination with two AZD1222 doses was followed by a rise in Spike-specific TCR breadth and depth. Among AZD1222 vaccinees, only six were seropositive at baseline. Per reports, nearly half of all spike-specific TCRs target regions that are unmutated in variants. Regions 160-218 and 743-854 dominated among vaccine-associated CD4 TCRs spanning spike.

The germline V and J ends were trimmed by 5 bases and 0 bases, with 15 bases remaining between them. Germline V gene lookup returns CDR1 KGHDR and CDR2 SFDVKD. This CDR3 has 17 residues. TCRdb's table, derived via immunoSEQ multiplex PCR, lists solely in-frame clones and lacks some. The repertoire holds around 95,000 clones, with about 90% as singletons. In regard to this clone: What it binds is unknown.

The TCR sequence derives from an adult in good health. Sample: peripheral blood, taken on day 0 of AZD1222 vaccination. The gene calls are TRBV24-1 and TRBJ2-2; D not resolved. The CDR3 DNA reads as TGTGCCACCAGTGGATCAATAGGGCGATCGAACACCGGGGAGCTGTTTTTT. This encodes CATSGSIGRSNTGELFF.